These 5 T cell receptor beta chains came from one sample sequenced in a study of blood T cell repertoires in COVID-19. Some clones are missing from TCRdb's copy, which holds only in-frame ones; the method was immunoSEQ multiplex PCR. The sample records about 140,000 clones, 76% being singletons. The source material was peripheral blood. The receptors stem from a woman aged 80 or over with active or convalescent COVID-19.

The chain joins TRBV15 to TRBJ2-5; a weak D match, TRBD1 (6 bases). V dropped 0 bases and J dropped 1 base, with 9 bases sitting between them. The CDR3 has 15 amino acids. CDR1 is LNHNV and CDR2 is YYDKDF in the germline V gene (reference sequence). The CDR3 DNA is TGTGCCACCAGCAGAGATCTAGGGGGCCAAGAGACCCAGTACTTC. It yields the protein CATSRDLGGQETQYF. The complete variable domain, with remaining parts taken from reference TRBV15 and TRBJ2-5, reads DAMVIQNPRYQVTQFGKPVTLSCSQTLNHNVMYWYQQKSSQAPKLLFHYYDKDFNNEADTPDNFQSRRPNTSFCFLDIRSPGLGDTAMYLCATSRDLGGQETQYFGPGTRLLVL.

This chain links TRBV6-5 with TRBJ2-7; TRBD2 agrees at 8 bases. The J segment lost 3 bases and the V segment lost 2 bases, leaving 3 bases of the junction unmatched. CDR3 length: 14 residues. In germline, CDR1 is MNHEY, CDR2 SVGAGI. This CDR3 reads CASSYVAGGYEQYF. DNA for the CDR3: TGTGCCAGCAGTTACGTCGCGGGGGGCTACGAGCAGTACTTC.

V is TRBV6-2 or TRBV6-3 and J is TRBJ1-5, with 10 bases identical to TRBD1. CDR3 size: 15 residues. Germline V gene data show CDR1 as MNHEY and CDR2 as SVGEGT. J lost 7 bases, V lost 5 bases, and 8 bases had no gene match. CDR3 loop: CASSPRTGGMQPQHF. Here the CDR3 DNA reads TGTGCCAGCAGTCCAAGGACAGGGGGGATGCAGCCCCAGCATTTT.

The CDR3 DNA sequence: TGTGCCAGCAGCTTATCCCCCGTCTTATTAGCTTGGGATGAGCAGTTCTTC. As protein: CASSLSPVLLAWDEQFF. This chain connects TRBV7-3 to TRBJ2-1, with D unresolved. Trimming took off 2 bases at V and 8 bases at J, with 22 bases between the two ends. The length of the CDR3 is 17 residues. The V gene's germline CDR1 is SGHTA and CDR2 FQGTGA.

This clone was seen a few times. An end of the junction does not agree with germline; a read error may underlie this. The chain employs TRBV7-7 and TRBJ2-2, with D possibly matching TRBD1 (6 bases). From germline, CDR1 is SSHAT and CDR2 FNYEAQ (reference sequence). The CDR3 sequence is 14 residues long. The CDR3 loop reads CASSLTGSTGELFF. The DNA for the CDR3 is TGTGCTAGCAGCTTAACAGGGAGCACCGGGGAGCTGTTTTTT.